This TCR beta chain was sequenced during a study of T-cell memory formation after mild COVID-19. Overall study context: Largely donor-specific TCR clusters were found.

5'RACE with constant-segment primers yielded barcoded, UMI-tagged TCR alpha and TCR beta cDNA libraries. One entry per CDR3 protein, called by TCRdb with MiXCR from the 5' RACE reads. The sample carries 560,000 or so distinct CDR3 sequences, approximately 15% recorded once. The CDR3 has 14 amino acids. Germline V CDR1 and CDR2: SEHNR, FQNEAQ (reference sequence). V lost 3 bases, J lost 4 bases, and 12 bases lay in between. Specimen: PBMCs or a T cell subset sorted from them (not recorded which). The TCR sequence derives from an adult woman who had mild COVID-19 (a few samples of this study predate the infection). Cell type and time point are not known. The rearrangement joins TRBV7-9 to TRBJ1-2, with unresolved D. The CDR3 sequence is CASSLSSPSYGYTF. In DNA form, the CDR3 reads TGTGCCAGCAGCTTGTCGTCCCCAAGCTATGGCTACACCTTC.